The rows below give T cell receptor beta chains drawn from one sample of a study of T cells after posttransplantation cyclophosphamide. Only in-frame clones appear in the TCRdb table, and some are missing; sequencing was by immunoSEQ multiplex PCR. This table holds a few thousand clones, approximately 60% found once. The sequenced sample consisted of memory CD8+ T cells sorted from blood. The receptor source for this set is a woman aged 55-70 years in good health, CMV-negative, and a related stem cell transplant donor. The CDR3 runs from the conserved cysteine through the conserved F or W. Fields, in order: D gene, V gene, clone size, J gene, CDR3 DNA, CDR3 protein. D genes are given only for firm matches. A row's size may be missing; if present it is once, few, many or a size class.

D: TRBD1
V: TRBV6-5
size: medium-sized
J: TRBJ1-1
DNA: TGTGCCAGCAGCCTGACAGGGGACACTGAAGCTTTCTTT
CDR3: CASSLTGDTEAFF

D: TRBD2
V: TRBV9
size: .
J: TRBJ2-2
DNA: TGTGCCAGCAGCGTATCGACTAGCGGTAACACCGGGGAGCTGTTTTTT
CDR3: CASSVSTSGNTGELFF

D: TRBD1
V: TRBV9
size: .
J: TRBJ2-5
DNA: TGTGCCAGCAGCCTAGAGGGGGCGTTTAGCGTCGAGGAGACCCAGTACTTC
CDR3: CASSLEGAFSVEETQYF

D: .
V: TRBV7-9
size: .
J: TRBJ2-7
DNA: TGTGCCAGCAGCCTTACGCCGGGGGACGGCTCCTACGAGCAGTACTTC
CDR3: CASSLTPGDGSYEQYF

D: TRBD2
V: TRBV28
size: medium-sized
J: TRBJ2-1
DNA: TGTGCCAGCAGTTCGCGACTAGCGGGAGCTGGCGAGCAGTTCTTC
CDR3: CASSSRLAGAGEQFF

D: TRBD2
V: TRBV7-9
size: .
J: TRBJ2-2
DNA: TGTGCCAGCCGACTAGCGGACACCGGGGAGCTGTTTTTT
CDR3: CASRLADTGELFF

D: TRBD2
V: TRBV7-9
size: few
J: TRBJ2-1
DNA: TGTGCCAGCAGCGATGGACTAGCGGCCTACAATGAGCAGTTCTTC
CDR3: CASSDGLAAYNEQFF

D: TRBD1
V: TRBV7-9
size: large
J: TRBJ1-1
DNA: TGTGCCAGCAGCTTAGCGACTTCAGGGGGCATAGGTGAAGCTTTCTTT
CDR3: CASSLATSGGIGEAFF

D: TRBD2
V: TRBV4-1
size: .
J: TRBJ2-7
DNA: TGCGCCAGCAGCCTCAATCCGGGAGGGGACGAGCAGTACTTC
CDR3: CASSLNPGGDEQYF

D: TRBD2
V: TRBV30
size: .
J: TRBJ2-3
DNA: TGTGCCTGGATGGGACTAGCGGGCAGGCCAGATACGCAGTATTTT
CDR3: CAWMGLAGRPDTQYF

D: TRBD2
V: TRBV23-1
size: few
J: TRBJ2-7
DNA: TGCGCCAGCAGTCAGGCGGCAAGCGGGATAGAGTCCTACGAGCAGTACTTC
CDR3: CASSQAASGIESYEQYF

D: .
V: TRBV5-1
size: .
J: TRBJ2-1
DNA: TGCGCCAGCAGCTACGGGGATGAGCAGTTCTTC
CDR3: CASSYGDEQFF

D: .
V: TRBV9
size: .
J: TRBJ1-1
DNA: TGTGCCAGCAGCTCGGTGGACACTGAAGCTTTCTTT
CDR3: CASSSVDTEAFF

D: .
V: TRBV27
size: few
J: TRBJ1-4
DNA: TGTGCCAGCAGATCCCTGTTTGCGGTAGAGGAAGATGAAAAACTGTTTTTT
CDR3: CASRSLFAVEEDEKLFF

D: .
V: TRBV5-4
size: .
J: TRBJ2-5
DNA: TGTGCCAGCAGCACAGAACAAGAGACCCAGTACTTC
CDR3: CASSTEQETQYF

D: TRBD2
V: TRBV11-2
size: .
J: TRBJ2-7
DNA: TGTGCCAGCAGCTTGTCACTAGCGGGGGGATTTGAGCAGTACTTC
CDR3: CASSLSLAGGFEQYF

D: TRBD1
V: TRBV11-1
size: few
J: TRBJ2-5
DNA: TGTGCCAGCAGCCCTCGGGACAGGGGGATTGAGCAGTACTTC
CDR3: CASSPRDRGIEQYF

D: .
V: TRBV28
size: .
J: TRBJ2-1
DNA: TGTGCCAGCAGTCTAGGGCGGGGCCTTCCCTACAATGAGCAGTTCTTC
CDR3: CASSLGRGLPYNEQFF

D: .
V: TRBV7-9
size: .
J: TRBJ2-1
DNA: TGTGCCAGCAGCTCGGGACTTTACAATGAGCAGTTCTTC
CDR3: CASSSGLYNEQFF

D: TRBD1
V: TRBV7-9
size: .
J: TRBJ1-3
DNA: TGTGCCAGCAGCACTGGGACAGCCTCGTTCTCTGGAAACACCATATATTTT
CDR3: CASSTGTASFSGNTIYF

D: .
V: TRBV5-5
size: few
J: TRBJ2-1
DNA: TGTGCCAGCAGCTGGACTGACTACAATGAGCAGTTCTTC
CDR3: CASSWTDYNEQFF

D: .
V: TRBV7-9
size: .
J: TRBJ2-7
DNA: TGTGCCAGCAGCCCTCTTCCAGGGGGGCTCTACGAGCAGTACTTC
CDR3: CASSPLPGGLYEQYF

D: TRBD1
V: TRBV7-9
size: .
J: TRBJ1-1
DNA: TGTGCCAGCAGCCTGACAGGGGAAGTGGCTGAAGCTTTCTTT
CDR3: CASSLTGEVAEAFF

D: TRBD1
V: TRBV4-1
size: .
J: TRBJ2-1
DNA: TGCGCCAGCAGCCAAGTCCAGGGGGCGACAAATGAGCAGTTCTTC
CDR3: CASSQVQGATNEQFF

D: .
V: TRBV7-9
size: medium-sized
J: TRBJ1-3
DNA: TGTGCCAGCAGCTTAGTCGGGGAACCTGGAAACACCATATATTTT
CDR3: CASSLVGEPGNTIYF

D: TRBD1
V: TRBV6-1
size: .
J: TRBJ2-7
DNA: TGTGCCGCCGGACAGGGGGTCTACGAGCAGTACTTC
CDR3: CAAGQGVYEQYF

D: TRBD2
V: TRBV4-3
size: few
J: TRBJ2-7
DNA: TGCGCCAGCAGCCAAGATCGGTTGGGACTAAGGAACGAGCAGTACTTC
CDR3: CASSQDRLGLRNEQYF

D: .
V: TRBV19
size: .
J: TRBJ2-5
DNA: TGTGCCAGTAGTATGCAGGGTATGGAGACCCAGTACTTC
CDR3: CASSMQGMETQYF

D: TRBD2
V: TRBV5-4
size: medium-sized
J: TRBJ2-5
DNA: TGTGCCAGCAGCCTCCGACTAGCGGGAGGGCAAGAGACCCAGTACTTC
CDR3: CASSLRLAGGQETQYF

D: TRBD2
V: TRBV11-2
size: few
J: TRBJ2-4
DNA: TGTGCCAGCAGCAGACTAGCGGGGGCTAACATTCAGTACTTC
CDR3: CASSRLAGANIQYF

D: TRBD2
V: TRBV7-3
size: .
J: TRBJ2-1
DNA: TGTGCCAGCAGCACCGAATCTAGCGGGGGGGCCTACAATGAGCAGTTCTTC
CDR3: CASSTESSGGAYNEQFF

D: TRBD2
V: TRBV4-1
size: .
J: TRBJ2-1
DNA: TGCGCCAGCAGCCCCTGGACTAGCGGGGGGGCCAATGACAATGAGCAGTTCTTC
CDR3: CASSPWTSGGANDNEQFF

D: TRBD1
V: TRBV7-9
size: .
J: TRBJ1-2
DNA: TGTGCCAGCAGCGGGGACAGGGTGAGGGTCTATGGCTACACCTTC
CDR3: CASSGDRVRVYGYTF

D: .
V: TRBV5-1
size: .
J: TRBJ2-5
DNA: TGCGCCAGCAGCTTACAGGGATTAGGCCAAGAGACCCAGTACTTC
CDR3: CASSLQGLGQETQYF

D: .
V: TRBV10-2
size: medium-sized
J: TRBJ1-1
DNA: TGCGCCAGCAGGGGACAAGAGAACACTGAAGCTTTCTTT
CDR3: CASRGQENTEAFF

D: .
V: TRBV19
size: .
J: TRBJ2-7
DNA: TGTGCCAGTAGTATCTTCCCCGGCTACGAGCAGTACTTC
CDR3: CASSIFPGYEQYF

D: .
V: TRBV7-8
size: .
J: TRBJ1-4
DNA: TGTGCCAGCAGCTTAGTGCAATCCGGCTCTAGGGAAAAACTGTTTTTT
CDR3: CASSLVQSGSREKLFF

D: .
V: TRBV6-1
size: .
J: TRBJ1-1
DNA: TGTGCCAGCAGTGAAGCGGGGGGAGGAGGCACTGAAGCTTTCTTT
CDR3: CASSEAGGGGTEAFF

D: .
V: TRBV21-1
size: .
J: TRBJ2-6
DNA: TGTGCCAGCGTGAGGGTTCTTGGGGCCAACGTCCTGACTTTC
CDR3: CASVRVLGANVLTF

D: .
V: TRBV4-1
size: few
J: TRBJ2-5
DNA: TGCGCCAGCAGCCAAGGGGTCAGGGGTTATGTAGGTGAAGAGACCCAGTACTTC
CDR3: CASSQGVRGYVGEETQYF

D: TRBD1
V: TRBV11-2
size: .
J: TRBJ2-7
DNA: TGTGCCAGCGGTCCACTCTTCGACAGGGACCCCTACGAGCAGTACTTC
CDR3: CASGPLFDRDPYEQYF

D: .
V: TRBV15
size: .
J: TRBJ2-7
DNA: TGTGCCACCAGCAGAGTAGGAGGCCGGACCTACGAGCAGTACTTC
CDR3: CATSRVGGRTYEQYF

D: .
V: TRBV29-1
size: .
J: TRBJ1-1
DNA: TGCAGCGTTGTAACAGGGACCCTTGAAGCTTTCTTT
CDR3: CSVVTGTLEAFF

D: .
V: TRBV5-8
size: .
J: TRBJ1-2
DNA: TGTGCCAGCAGCTTGTACTCCTCCAACTATGGCTACACCTTC
CDR3: CASSLYSSNYGYTF

D: .
V: TRBV4-2
size: .
J: TRBJ1-5
DNA: TGTGCCAGCAGCCAAGGAGGAACAGGCCCCGCAACGGGTCAGCCCCAGCATTTT
CDR3: CASSQGGTGPATGQPQHF

D: TRBD2
V: TRBV27
size: few
J: TRBJ2-7
DNA: TGTGCCAGCAGTTTACTAAGCGGGAGCTACGAGCAGTACTTC
CDR3: CASSLLSGSYEQYF

D: TRBD1
V: TRBV29-1
size: .
J: TRBJ1-2
DNA: TGCAGCGTTGACTCGACAGGGGCCCTTCATGGCTACACCTTC
CDR3: CSVDSTGALHGYTF

D: .
V: TRBV9
size: .
J: TRBJ1-2
DNA: TGTGCCAGCAGCCCTCGTTGGGGGACCGGGGGTGGCTACACCTTC
CDR3: CASSPRWGTGGGYTF

D: .
V: TRBV7-9
size: .
J: TRBJ1-1
DNA: TGTGCCAGCAGCTTGGGGGGGCAACTGGACACTGAAGCTTTCTTT
CDR3: CASSLGGQLDTEAFF

D: .
V: TRBV10-3
size: few
J: TRBJ1-3
DNA: TGTGCCATCAGTCCCGACGGCGGGTCTGGAAACACCATATATTTT
CDR3: CAISPDGGSGNTIYF

D: TRBD1
V: TRBV7-9
size: few
J: TRBJ2-4
DNA: TGTGCCAGCAGCCCCGGGACAGGGTTAAACATTCAGTACTTC
CDR3: CASSPGTGLNIQYF